A selection of T cell receptor beta chains follows, all from one sample in a study of CD8+CD57+ T cells in acquired aplastic anemia. Via MiXCR, TCRdb re-called the reads, giving one row per CDR3 protein. The profile covers 80,000 to 100,000 distinct CDR3 sequences, with about 63% appearing a single time and around three fifths taken by the ten largest. Sequencing input: sorted CD4+, CD8+, or CD8+CD57+ T cells (not recorded which) from PBMCs. These receptors came from a human donor with aplastic anemia. Each CDR3 is given without its conserved first and last residue.

>TRBV24-1|TRBJ2-1
ATSESGQGNNEQF
>TRBV20-1|TRBJ2-1
SARPYNEQF
>TRBV5-1|TRBJ1-5
ASSKGQGEHRNQPQH
>TRBV24-1|TRBJ2-2
ATSWGRGTGELF
>TRBV20-1|TRBJ1-5
SANSDSNQPQH
>TRBV12-3/TRBV12-4|TRBJ1-5
ASSLAQGADNQPQH
>TRBV7-8|TRBJ2-5
ASSLRTNQETQY
>TRBV6-5|TRBJ2-7
ASSAPTSGGPSYEQY
>TRBV10-3|TRBJ1-6
AISEGDDNSPLH
>TRBV10-1|TRBJ2-7
ASGLPGQGSYEQY
>TRBV20-1|TRBJ1-6
SARRTGWDSPLH
>TRBV20-1|TRBJ1-1
SAGRGNTEAF
>TRBV7-3|TRBJ2-2
ASRQATGELF
>TRBV9|TRBJ2-7
ASSARLAGDEQY
>TRBV15|TRBJ2-5
ATRVTSGGQETQY
>TRBV20-1|TRBJ2-2
SARPRLNTGELF
>TRBV15|TRBJ1-6
ATSNRQGNNSPLH
>TRBV24-1|TRBJ1-3
ATSDLDLTGNTIY